Below, 19 T cell receptor beta chains from the same sample are listed, as sequenced in a study of shared clonotypes between healthy human individuals. Profiled with immunoSEQ multiplex PCR; TCRdb holds only in-frame clones, not every one. The sample records a few million clones, 93% being singletons. The sequenced material came from naive CD4+ T cells from PBMCs. Documented subset: CD45RA+ positively selected. The receptors stem from a man younger than 30 in good health. Some clones in this sample may be carry-over from other donors' samples.

This chain links TRBV7-9 with TRBJ2-5, with D possibly being TRBD2 (6 bases). The V gene lost 6 bases and the J gene lost 4 bases, with 9 bases spanning the gap. The CDR3 is 12 residues long. In germline, CDR1 is SEHNR, CDR2 FQNEAQ (reference sequence). CDR3 in amino acids: CASRREPETQYF. CDR3 nucleotide sequence: TGTGCCAGCAGACGGGAGCCAGAGACCCAGTACTTC. Full variable domain (outside the CDR3, taken from reference TRBV7-9 and TRBJ2-5): DTGVSQNPRHKITKRGQNVTFRCDPISEHNRLYWYRQTLGQGPEFLTYFQNEAQLEKSRLLSDRFSAERPKGSFSTLEIQRTEQGDSAMYLCASRREPETQYFGPGTRLLVL.

This chain joins TRBV4-3 and TRBJ2-1, with TRBD1 identical over 11 bases. V shed 1 base, J shed 7 bases, and the junction held 9 bases outside the gene matches. Germline CDR1 and CDR2: LGHNA and YSLEER. The CDR3 spans 17 residues. The CDR3 loop reads CASSQAVDRGRHNEQFF. The CDR3 DNA follows: TGCGCCAGCAGCCAAGCGGTGGACAGGGGGCGCCATAATGAGCAGTTCTTC.

This chain connects TRBV4-3 to TRBJ2-5, with D possibly called TRBD1 or TRBD2 (5 bases each). Trimming cost V 8 bases and J 4 bases, with 14 bases left between them. The CDR3 contains 13 residues. Germline V gene sequence: CDR1 LGHNA, CDR2 YSLEER. CDR3 sequence reads: CASAVSGGETQYF. CDR3 DNA sequence: TGCGCCAGCGCGGTGAGTGGGGGAGAGACCCAGTACTTC.

The chain couples TRBV7-9 to TRBJ2-7, with D possibly matching TRBD2 (7 bases). Deletions cut 1 base from V and 3 bases from J, with 19 bases between. This CDR3 spans 17 amino acids. Germline V lookup: CDR1 SEHNR, CDR2 FQNEAQ (reference sequence). The CDR3 region is CASSLGRGGDMFYEQYF. Written as DNA, the CDR3 is TGTGCCAGCAGCTTAGGGAGGGGAGGGGACATGTTCTACGAGCAGTACTTC. The whole variable domain, filled in from reference TRBV7-9 and TRBJ2-7, reads DTGVSQNPRHKITKRGQNVTFRCDPISEHNRLYWYRQTLGQGPEFLTYFQNEAQLEKSRLLSDRFSAERPKGSFSTLEIQRTEQGDSAMYLCASSLGRGGDMFYEQYFGPGTRLTVT.

The rearrangement uses TRBV7-7 and TRBJ2-1, with D possibly matching TRBD2 (6 bases). Per the germline V gene, CDR1 is SSHAT and CDR2 is FNYEAQ (reference sequence). The CDR3 spans 13 residues. Trimming removed 2 bases from V and 6 bases from J, with 8 bases in between. This CDR3 reads CASSLTGLNEQFF. The CDR3 DNA reads TGTGCCAGCAGCTTAACGGGACTCAATGAGCAGTTCTTC.

The gene calls are TRBV7-6 and TRBJ1-2; no firm D call. Germline values: CDR1 SGHVS, CDR2 FNYEAQ. The germline V and J ends were trimmed by 5 bases and 4 bases, with 11 bases remaining between them. The CDR3 runs to 13 residues. CDR3 loop: CASSQRPLYGYTF. Written as DNA, the CDR3 is TGTGCCAGCAGCCAACGGCCCCTCTATGGCTACACCTTC.

Notes on this clone: This CDR3 is also generated by other DNA sequences in the sample. CDR3 loop: CASSRGGGQETQYF. The CDR3 bases are TGTGCCAGCAGTCGGGGAGGGGGTCAAGAGACCCAGTACTTC. This chain links TRBV7-7 with TRBJ2-5; D is possibly TRBD2 (7 bases). The germline V gene encodes CDR1 SSHAT and CDR2 FNYEAQ (reference sequence). Trimming shortened V by 6 bases and J by 2 bases, and 13 bases separated the two germline ends. CDR3 length: 14 residues.

The chain carries TRBV5-1 and TRBJ2-3, with D maybe TRBD2 (5 bases). CDR3 length: 14 amino acids. V lost 2 bases and J 3 bases, leaving 10 bases between the germline ends. Germline V lookup: CDR1 SGHRS, CDR2 YFSETQ. The CDR3 DNA follows: TGCGCCAGCAGCTTTCCTTTAGCGACAGATACGCAGTATTTT. Its protein product is CASSFPLATDTQYF.

This chain uses TRBV28 with TRBJ2-1, with D unresolved. The CDR3 length is 15 residues. Trimming removed 3 bases at V and 5 bases at J, with 14 bases between. CDR1 and CDR2 (germline): MDHEN, SYDVKM. This CDR3 reads CASSLPGIGNNEQFF. The CDR3 DNA follows: TGTGCCAGCAGTTTGCCCGGAATTGGGAACAATGAGCAGTTCTTC.

This clone was seen a few times. The chain has TRBV7-9 and TRBJ1-1; D unclear. Germline V gives CDR1 SEHNR, CDR2 FQNEAQ (reference sequence). The ends were cut back, 0 bases at V and 10 bases at J, with 12 bases in the middle. The CDR3 covers 13 residues. CDR3 protein: CASSLASGGAAFF. CDR3 nucleotides: TGTGCCAGCAGCTTAGCATCTGGAGGCGCAGCTTTCTTT.

The chain employs TRBV5-1 and TRBJ2-5, with TRBD1 identical over 11 bases. V trimming: 7 bases; J trimming: 4 bases; junction bases outside the gene matches: 9. Germline lookup yields CDR1 SGHRS and CDR2 YFSETQ. This CDR3 contains 15 residues. CDR3 nucleotides: TGCGCCAGCCACAGGTGGACAGGGGGCTCAGAGACCCAGTACTTC. Residues: CASHRWTGGSETQYF.

The chain employs TRBV27 and TRBJ2-1, with D possibly being TRBD2 (6 bases). V lost 8 bases to trimming and J lost 2 bases, with 13 bases between them. The length of the CDR3 is 14 residues. Germline V gene lookup returns CDR1 MNHEY and CDR2 SMNVEV (reference sequence). The CDR3: CASWGLSTYNEQFF. CDR3 in DNA: TGTGCCAGCTGGGGACTTTCTACCTACAATGAGCAGTTCTTC.

The chain links TRBV10-3 to TRBJ1-1; D is uncertain. Germline CDR1 is ENHRY and CDR2 is SYGVKD. The CDR3 is 14 residues long. Trimming removed 2 bases at V and 4 bases at J, with 11 bases between. The CDR3 region has the DNA TGTGCCATCAGTGAGCTGGGATATCGCACTGAAGCTTTCTTT. This gives the protein CAISELGYRTEAFF.

CDR3 in amino acids: CASISRVLEQYF. DNA of the CDR3: TGTGCCAGCATCTCTAGGGTTCTCGAGCAGTACTTC. This sequence joins TRBV6-9 and TRBJ2-7, with D hard to call. Trimming took 7 bases from V and 6 from J, leaving 13 bases between them. This CDR3 region has 12 residues. Germline CDR1 and CDR2: MNHGY and SVAAGI.

As for this clone: The same CDR3 arises from other DNA sequences in this sample as well. CDR3 nucleotides: TGTGCCAGCACGCGACAGGCCAACACTGAAGCTTTCTTT. As protein: CASTRQANTEAFF. The V and J genes are TRBV6-5 and TRBJ1-1; D might be TRBD1 (6 bases). CDR3 length: 13 amino acids. Per the germline V gene, CDR1 is MNHEY and CDR2 is SVGAGI. The V end was cut by 7 bases, the J end by 2 bases, with 11 bases between.

The rearrangement uses TRBV21-1 and TRBJ2-1; the table calls TRBD2, which could not be checked here. TRBV21-1 is given as a pseudogene. This CDR3 region has 14 residues. The CDR3 nucleotides are TGTGCCAAACACGGGGGGACCTCCTACAATGAGCAGTTCTTC. It is translated as CAKHGGTSYNEQFF.

For this clone: This CDR3 is also generated by other DNA sequences in the sample. The chain joins TRBV6-5 to TRBJ2-7; unclear D gene. Trimming left V 5 bases short and J 2 bases short, with 4 bases between. The CDR3 extends over 11 amino acids. Germline V gives CDR1 MNHEY, CDR2 SVGAGI. The CDR3 nucleotides read TGTGCCAGCAGTAGCCCCTACGAGCAGTACTTC. Protein product: CASSSPYEQYF.

The J gene is TRBJ2-2, the V gene TRBV7-2; D unclear. CDR1 and CDR2 from the germline V gene are SGHTA and FQGNSA. Deletions cut 5 bases from V and 0 bases from J, with 13 bases between. The CDR3 length is 16 residues. CDR3 DNA sequence: TGTGCCAGCAGCCGTTTAGGACCTTCGAACACCGGGGAGCTGTTTTTT. Its translation: CASSRLGPSNTGELFF.

The sample holds a few counts of this clone. This sequence joins TRBV19 and TRBJ1-2, with 9 bases that match TRBD1. The CDR3 has 14 amino acids. Germline CDR1 is LNHDA and CDR2 is SQIVND (reference sequence). The junction had 10 bases not matched to a gene; V was cut back by 6 bases and J by 8 bases. The CDR3 reads CASRWTGEGRGYTF. CDR3 coding DNA: TGTGCCAGTAGGTGGACAGGGGAAGGTCGCGGCTACACCTTC.